This T cell receptor beta chain was identified in a study of blood T cell repertoires in COVID-19. On the study more broadly: Some COVID-19 samples were acute and others convalescent; all came from the United States, Italy and Spain. PBMCs, B-cell-depleted T cells, or T cells were the source of the cDNA or gDNA that made up the material.

This CDR3 contains 15 residues. Germline trimming cut 3 bases from V and 6 bases from J; bases unmatched to any gene: 10. Germline V CDR1 and CDR2: SGHDN, FVKESK. Here immunoSEQ multiplex PCR was the method, and the copy in TCRdb shows in-frame clones only, minus some. The sample yields around 22,000 clones, around 87% seen once. This TCR came from a human donor with active COVID-19. The donor label of this sample is uncertain. Sequenced input: peripheral blood. The chain joins TRBV14 to TRBJ2-7; 8 bases map to TRBD2. Here the CDR3 DNA reads TGTGCCAGCAGCCAGGGTAGCGGGGCCTTTCGCGAGCAGTACTTC. It is translated as CASSQGSGAFREQYF.